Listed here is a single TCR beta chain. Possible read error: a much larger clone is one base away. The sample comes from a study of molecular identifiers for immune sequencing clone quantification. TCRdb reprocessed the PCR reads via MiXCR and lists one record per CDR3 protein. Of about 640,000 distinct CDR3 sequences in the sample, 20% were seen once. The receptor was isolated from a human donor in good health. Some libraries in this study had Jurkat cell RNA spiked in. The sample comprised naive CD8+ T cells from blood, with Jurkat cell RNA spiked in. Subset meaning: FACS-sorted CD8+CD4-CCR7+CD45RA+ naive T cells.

CDR3 sequence: CAASQGRSTETFF. The CDR3 region has the DNA TGTGCCGCATCACAGGGAAGGAGCACTGAAACTTTCTTT. The genes are TRBV6-6 and TRBJ1-1; D is perhaps TRBD1 (6 bases). Germline CDR1 and CDR2: MNHNY and SVGAGI (reference sequence). The CDR3 length is 13 residues.